The 28 T cell receptor beta chains below all came from one sample that was sequenced in a study of blood T cell repertoires in COVID-19. Method: immunoSEQ multiplex PCR; TCRdb's copy keeps in-frame clones and lacks some. The sample shows some 6,100 clones, roughly 85% of them seen only once. The specimen was peripheral blood. The receptors come from a human donor with active COVID-19. The donor label of this sample is uncertain.

V and J are TRBV10-2 and TRBJ2-3; 12 bases fit TRBD2. Unmatched junction bases numbered 6, after V lost 6 bases and J lost 5 bases. From germline, CDR1 is WSHSY and CDR2 SAAADI. This CDR3 contains 15 residues. CDR3 residues: CASSPQTSGRDTQYF. CDR3 bases: TGCGCCAGCAGCCCCCAGACTAGCGGGAGAGATACGCAGTATTTT.

The rearrangement links TRBV7-3 to TRBJ2-1, with 14 bases identical to TRBD2. V dropped 5 bases and J dropped 8; count of bases not matched to a gene: 8. CDR3 size: 16 residues. The V gene's germline CDR1 is SGHTA and CDR2 FQGTGA. In DNA form, the CDR3 reads TGTGCCAGCAGCCGTCAACCGGGACTAGCGGGAGATGAGCAGTTCTTC. Its protein product is CASSRQPGLAGDEQFF.

The chain is built from TRBV5-1 and TRBJ2-2; unclear D gene. Per the germline V gene, CDR1 is SGHRS and CDR2 is YFSETQ. Trimming pared 4 bases from V and 6 bases from J, leaving 22 bases between. CDR3 length: 17 residues. The chain's CDR3 is CASSETASRSAAGELFF. Written as DNA, the CDR3 is TGCGCCAGCAGCGAGACCGCCTCCAGGTCGGCCGCCGGGGAGCTGTTTTTT.

This sequence joins TRBV4-3 and TRBJ1-4; 7 bases fit TRBD1. Germline CDR1 is LGHNA and CDR2 is YSLEER. The CDR3 sequence is 18 residues long. J lost 3 bases, V lost 1 base, and 11 bases had no gene match. CDR3 amino acids: CASSQVFTGEVPNEKLFF. DNA of the CDR3: TGCGCCAGCAGCCAAGTTTTTACAGGGGAGGTACCTAATGAAAAACTGTTTTTT.

The chain joins TRBV19 to TRBJ2-4, with TRBD2 identical over 9 bases. Per the germline V gene, CDR1 is LNHDA and CDR2 is SQIVND (reference sequence). V dropped 5 bases and J dropped 6; count of bases not matched to a gene: 8. This CDR3 has 15 amino acids. The CDR3 DNA reads as TGTGCCAGTAGTGTCCCGGGACTAGCTGCAAACATTCAGTACTTC. Its protein product is CASSVPGLAANIQYF.

The DNA for the CDR3 is TGTGCCAGCAGTTTGGACGGGGGGACCGTAGATACGCAGTATTTT. Its protein product is CASSLDGGTVDTQYF. The rearrangement links TRBV6-5 to TRBJ2-3; 7 bases are shared with TRBD2. CDR1 and CDR2 (germline): MNHEY, SVGAGI. V gave up 4 bases and J gave up 5 bases; unmatched junction bases: 9. The CDR3 covers 15 residues.

Here the CDR3 DNA reads TGTGCCAGCAGCTTAGCCTCCGGGACAGGGGGCACTGAAGCTTTCTTT. Translation: CASSLASGTGGTEAFF. The rearrangement uses TRBV7-9 and TRBJ1-1, with 11 bases fitting TRBD1. Looked up from germline, CDR1 is SEHNR and CDR2 is FQNEAQ (reference sequence). The CDR3 is 16 residues long. V was clipped by 0 bases and J by 4 bases; unmatched bases: 4.

The J gene is TRBJ1-5, the V gene TRBV19, with D maybe TRBD1 (6 bases). The CDR3 totals 14 residues. The germline V gene has CDR1 LNHDA and CDR2 SQIVND (reference sequence). V was shortened by 1 base and J by 2 bases, with 6 bases between the two germline ends. The CDR3 loop reads CASSIAGGNQPQHF. The DNA of the CDR3 is TGTGCCAGTAGTATAGCAGGGGGCAATCAGCCCCAGCATTTT. Drawing the rest from reference TRBV19 and TRBJ1-5, the complete variable domain is DGGITQSPKYLFRKEGQNVTLSCEQNLNHDAMYWYRQDPGQGLRLIYYSQIVNDFQKGDIAEGYSVSREKKESFPLTVTSAQKNPTAFYLCASSIAGGNQPQHFGDGTRLSIL.

This clone was seen more than once but under ten times. This rearrangement joins TRBV30 to TRBJ2-2; 10 bases agree with TRBD2. Germline CDR1 and CDR2: GTSNPN and SVGIG (reference sequence). The CDR3 extends over 15 amino acids. V was clipped by 1 base and J by 5 bases; unmatched bases: 4. In nucleotides, the CDR3 is TGTGCCTGGAGTGGTCGAGCGGGAGGGACCGGGGAGCTGTTTTTT. Protein sequence: CAWSGRAGGTGELFF.

The CDR3 coding sequence is TGTGCCAGCAGTTTTTTCTCTCCCCCGGGGGGGGATGAAAAACTGTTTTTT. Encoded protein: CASSFFSPPGGDEKLFF. This sequence joins TRBV28 and TRBJ1-4, with D possibly TRBD1 on 5 matching bases. V gave up 3 bases and J gave up 6 bases, with 20 bases separating them. CDR1 is MDHEN, CDR2 SYDVKM, per germline. CDR3 length: 17 residues. Full variable domain (remainder filled in from reference TRBV28 and TRBJ1-4): DVKVTQSSRYLVKRTGEKVFLECVQDMDHENMFWYRQDPGLGLRLIYFSYDVKMKEKGDIPEGYSVSREKKERFSLILESASTNQTSMYLCASSFFSPPGGDEKLFFGSGTQLSVL.

The V and J genes are TRBV27 and TRBJ2-1, with D perhaps TRBD2 (7 bases). Looked up from germline, CDR1 is MNHEY and CDR2 is SMNVEV (reference sequence). Trimming left V 8 bases short and J 5 bases short, with 22 bases between. The length of the CDR3 is 16 residues. CDR3 protein: CASGLGAGAMHNEQFF. CDR3 sequence (DNA): TGTGCCAGCGGCTTGGGGGCGGGGGCAATGCACAATGAGCAGTTCTTC.

CDR3 protein: CASGIGQGFELFF. In DNA, the CDR3 is TGTGCTAGTGGTATAGGACAGGGGTTCGAGCTGTTTTTT. The chain uses TRBV12-5 and TRBJ2-2, with 9 bases matching TRBD1. J lost 11 bases, V lost 5 bases, and 6 bases had no gene match. Germline V gene lookup returns CDR1 LGHNT and CDR2 FRNRAP. The CDR3 length is 13 residues.

This chain joins TRBV28 and TRBJ1-3, with D possibly being TRBD1 (6 bases). This CDR3 region has 18 residues. V was clipped by 3 bases and J by 4 bases, with 22 bases between them. Germline lookup yields CDR1 MDHEN and CDR2 SYDVKM. In DNA form, the CDR3 reads TGTGCCAGCAGTTTCCGAGAGACAGGCATGGGTACCGGAAACACCATATATTTT. It is translated as CASSFRETGMGTGNTIYF.

This clone was seen a few times. The chain joins TRBV5-4 to TRBJ1-6; no definite D call. The length of the CDR3 is 15 residues. Trimming shortened V by 2 bases and J by 1 base, and 7 bases separated the two germline ends. Germline V CDR1 and CDR2: SGHNT, YYREEE (reference sequence). CDR3 amino acids: CASSLEESYNSPLHF. The CDR3 region has the DNA TGTGCCAGCAGCTTAGAGGAATCCTATAATTCACCCCTCCACTTT.

This clone was seen only a few times. This chain uses TRBV6-4 with TRBJ2-1; 7 bases are shared with TRBD2. The germline gives CDR1 MRHNA, CDR2 SNTAGT. CDR3 size: 15 residues. The ends lost 2 bases at V and 0 bases at J; junction bases unmatched: 1. CDR3 in amino acids: CASSDASGSYNEQFF. Written as DNA, the CDR3 is TGTGCCAGCAGTGACGCTAGCGGCTCCTACAATGAGCAGTTCTTC.

This clone was counted a single time. The V and J genes are TRBV19 and TRBJ1-2; D gene uncertain. CDR3 length: 15 amino acids. Germline assignment: CDR1 LNHDA and CDR2 SQIVND (reference sequence). CDR3 sequence reads: CATSPSFRSVYGYTF. For the CDR3, the DNA is TGTGCAACCAGTCCCTCGTTCAGAAGTGTCTATGGCTACACCTTC.

A single count supports this clone. The chain uses TRBV20-1 and TRBJ2-4; possibly TRBD2 for D (6 bases). Trimming shortened V by 3 bases and J by 3 bases, and 12 bases separated the two germline ends. The CDR3 runs to 14 residues. The germline V gene has CDR1 DFQATT and CDR2 SNEGSKA (reference sequence). The CDR3 DNA is TGCAGTGCTAGTTTGGGGGGAATCAAAAACATTCAGTACTTC. Amino acids: CSASLGGIKNIQYF.

CDR3 bases: TGCAGCGTTGAGGGGGGTATCTCTGGAAACACCATATATTTT. As protein: CSVEGGISGNTIYF. This chain uses TRBV29-1 with TRBJ1-3; tentative D call: TRBD1 (5 bases). The CDR3 extends over 14 amino acids. Looked up from germline, CDR1 is SQVTM and CDR2 is ANQGSEA. V lost 3 bases and J lost 0, with 9 bases in between.

The chain carries TRBV29-1 and TRBJ2-7, with TRBD1 matching 9 bases. This CDR3 region has 12 residues. Germline lookup yields CDR1 SQVTM and CDR2 ANQGSEA. V gave up 5 bases and J gave up 4 bases; unmatched junction bases: 3. The CDR3: CSVPGQGYEQYF. CDR3 in DNA: TGCAGCGTTCCGGGACAGGGATACGAGCAGTACTTC.

The chain is built from TRBV6-5 and TRBJ1-1; maybe TRBD1 (6 bases). There are 14 residues in the CDR3. V lost 7 bases and J lost 1, with 13 bases in between. CDR1 and CDR2 (germline): MNHEY, SVGAGI. CDR3 sequence: CASNFQGWNTEAFF. In DNA form, the CDR3 reads TGTGCCAGCAACTTCCAGGGGTGGAACACTGAAGCTTTCTTT.

This clone turned up a few times. The V and J genes are TRBV30 and TRBJ2-2, with TRBD2 matching 10 bases. The CDR3 length is 16 residues. Losses at the gene ends were 1 base for V and 1 base for J; bases not matched to a gene: 3. Germline V gene lookup returns CDR1 GTSNPN and CDR2 SVGIG (reference sequence). DNA of the CDR3: TGTGCCTGGAGTGGCCTAGCGGGAGAGAACACCGGGGAGCTGTTTTTT. Residues: CAWSGLAGENTGELFF.

J is TRBJ2-1 and V is TRBV24-1; 12 bases agree with TRBD1. The V gene end was trimmed by 4 bases and the J gene end by 4 bases; junction bases not matched to a gene: 13. The CDR3 loop spans 19 amino acids. The germline CDR1 and CDR2 sequences are KGHDR and SFDVKD. In DNA, the CDR3 is TGTGCCACCAGTGACTCATTAAGGCGGGACAGGGGGCCGTACAATGAGCAGTTCTTC. The encoded protein is CATSDSLRRDRGPYNEQFF.

The rearrangement joins TRBV7-6 to TRBJ2-3; no reliable D call. Trimming shortened V by 0 bases and J by 0 bases, and 13 bases separated the two germline ends. Germline assignment: CDR1 SGHVS and CDR2 FNYEAQ. This CDR3 contains 17 residues. The CDR3 region has the DNA TGTGCCAGCAGCTTAGCAACTCTAACTCCTAGCACAGATACGCAGTATTTT. Translated, it gives CASSLATLTPSTDTQYF. Full variable domain (missing parts from reference TRBV7-6 and TRBJ2-3): GAGVSQSPRYKVTKRGQDVALRCDPISGHVSLYWYRQALGQGPEFLTYFNYEAQQDKSGLPNDRFSAERPEGSISTLTIQRTEQRDSAMYRCASSLATLTPSTDTQYFGPGTRLTVL.

In nucleotides, the CDR3 is TGCGCCAGCAGCTTGCGGACTTCCGGACTAGCGGGCGAGCAGTACGTC. It is translated as CASSLRTSGLAGEQYV. The rearrangement uses TRBV5-1 and TRBJ2-7, with TRBD2 matching 11 bases. The junction had 9 bases not matched to a gene; V was cut back by 1 base and J by 6 bases. Germline CDR1 SGHRS, CDR2 YFSETQ. The CDR3 has 16 residues.

The J gene is TRBJ1-5, the V gene TRBV19; a weak D match, TRBD1 (6 bases). The ends were cut back, 6 bases at V and 0 bases at J, with 12 bases in the middle. The CDR3 has 15 residues. Per germline, CDR1 LNHDA and CDR2 SQIVND (reference sequence). The CDR3 DNA reads TGTGCCAGTAGACGCGGACAGTTTAGCAATCAGCCCCAGCATTTT. Amino acids: CASRRGQFSNQPQHF.

The rearrangement links TRBV3-1 (or the pseudogene TRBV3-2) to TRBJ1-2; D not certain. The CDR3 extends over 12 amino acids. Germline CDR1 is LGHDT and CDR2 is YNNKEL (reference sequence). Trimming removed 1 base at V and 8 bases at J, with 8 bases between. The chain's CDR3 is CASSQVSGGYTF. The CDR3 DNA follows: TGTGCCAGCAGCCAAGTGAGCGGGGGCTACACCTTC.

This chain uses TRBV11-1 with TRBJ2-1, with D unclear. CDR3 size: 15 residues. Trimming left V 1 base short and J 4 bases short, with 11 bases between. Germline CDR1 is SGHAT and CDR2 is FQDESV (reference sequence). CDR3 in DNA: TGTGCCAGCAGCTTAGGCTCGTTTCGGTACAATGAGCAGTTCTTC. It translates to CASSLGSFRYNEQFF.

This clone has a single count. V is TRBV19 and J is TRBJ2-2, with 12 bases fitting TRBD2. CDR3 length equals 16 residues. From germline, CDR1 is LNHDA and CDR2 SQIVND (reference sequence). Trimming at V came to 11 bases and at J to 0 bases, leaving 7 bases not matched to a gene. The CDR3 loop is CAATSGGPANTGELFF. The CDR3 nucleotides read TGTGCCGCAACTAGCGGGGGGCCCGCGAACACCGGGGAGCTGTTTTTT.